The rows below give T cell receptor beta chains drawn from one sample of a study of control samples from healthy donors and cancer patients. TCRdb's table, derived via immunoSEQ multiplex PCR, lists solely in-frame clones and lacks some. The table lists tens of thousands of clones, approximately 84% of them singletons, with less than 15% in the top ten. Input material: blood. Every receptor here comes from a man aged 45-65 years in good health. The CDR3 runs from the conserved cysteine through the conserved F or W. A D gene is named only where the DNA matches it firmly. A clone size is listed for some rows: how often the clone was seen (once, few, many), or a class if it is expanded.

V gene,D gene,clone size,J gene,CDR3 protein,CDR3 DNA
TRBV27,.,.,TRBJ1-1,CASSLASNTEAFF,TGTGCCAGCAGTTTAGCCTCGAACACTGAAGCTTTCTTT
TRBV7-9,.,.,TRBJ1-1,CASSSQLNTEAFF,TGTGCCAGCAGCTCACAGTTGAACACTGAAGCTTTCTTT
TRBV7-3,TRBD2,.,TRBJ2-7,CASSLIGLAGGDEQYF,TGTGCCAGCAGCTTAATTGGTCTAGCGGGAGGTGACGAGCAGTACTTC
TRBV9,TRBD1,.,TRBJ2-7,CASSTPGQTEEQYF,TGTGCCAGCAGCACCCCGGGACAGACCGAAGAGCAGTACTTC
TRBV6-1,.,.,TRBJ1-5,CASSDAGLNQPQHF,TGTGCCAGCAGTGATGCCGGACTAAATCAGCCCCAGCATTTT
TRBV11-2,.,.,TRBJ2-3,CASSLVMIIGRDTQYF,TGTGCCAGCAGCTTAGTCATGATCATAGGGAGAGATACGCAGTATTTT
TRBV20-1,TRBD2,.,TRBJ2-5,CSASVSSGSYWETQYF,TGCAGTGCTAGTGTCTCTAGCGGGAGTTATTGGGAGACCCAGTACTTC
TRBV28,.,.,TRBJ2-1,CASSLFGGSSYNEQFF,TGTGCCAGCAGTTTATTTGGGGGGAGCTCCTACAATGAGCAGTTCTTC
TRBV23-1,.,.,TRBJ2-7,CASSQSIQTYEQYF,TGCGCCAGCAGTCAATCGATACAGACTTACGAGCAGTACTTC
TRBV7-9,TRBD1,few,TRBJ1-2,CASSEQGGYGYTF,TGTGCCAGCAGCGAACAGGGGGGCTATGGCTACACCTTC
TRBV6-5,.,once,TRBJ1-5,CASSYISVGSNQPQHF,TGTGCCAGCAGTTACATTTCGGTCGGGAGCAATCAGCCCCAGCATTTT
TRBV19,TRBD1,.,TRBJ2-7,CASSSSGQLYEQYF,TGTGCCAGTAGTTCGTCGGGACAGCTTTACGAGCAGTACTTC
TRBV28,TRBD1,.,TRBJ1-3,CASSRRQGLSGNTIYF,TGTGCCAGCAGTCGTAGACAGGGTCTATCTGGAAACACCATATATTTT